Below are 17 T cell receptor beta chains sequenced from a single sample in a study of T-cell reconstitution after alpha-beta-depleted transplantation in children. For TCRbeta, the library was prepared with unique molecular identifiers. In TCRdb, the PCR reads were re-called with MiXCR into one record per CDR3 protein. The data contain about 980,000 distinct CDR3 sequences, 25% to 35% of them singletons. Source: PBMCs, mostly from graft donor cells, taken 360 days after TCRalphabeta/CD19-depleted stem cell transplant. Receptors were obtained from a boy younger than two who had a stem cell transplant for SCID, so the T cells may come from the graft donor.

This rearrangement joins TRBV7-3 to TRBJ2-1; 9 bases agree with TRBD2. Germline CDR1 reads SGHTA; CDR2 reads FQGTGA. J was trimmed by 13 bases and V by 5 bases; bases with no gene match: 12. The CDR3 is 14 amino acids. This CDR3 is CASSRVAGVPPQFF. In DNA, the CDR3 is TGTGCCAGCAGCAGGGTAGCGGGGGTCCCACCCCAGTTCTTC.

The chain has TRBV20-1 and TRBJ2-2; D might be TRBD2 (5 bases). Trimming pared 2 bases from V and 5 bases from J, leaving 6 bases between. Per germline, CDR1 DFQATT and CDR2 SNEGSKA (reference sequence). This CDR3 spans 12 amino acids. The CDR3 loop is CSARRETGELFF. In DNA form, the CDR3 reads TGCAGTGCTAGAAGGGAGACCGGGGAGCTGTTTTTT.

This clonotype has only a few counts. This chain uses TRBV5-5 with TRBJ2-2; 10 positions agree with TRBD1. The germline CDR1 and CDR2 sequences are SGHKS and YYEKEE (reference sequence). This CDR3 has 17 residues. Unmatched junction bases numbered 8, after V lost 2 bases and J lost 4 bases. DNA for the CDR3: TGTGCCAGCAGCTTATCCCTGGGACAGGGGATCACCGGGGAGCTGTTTTTT. It is translated as CASSLSLGQGITGELFF.

This clonotype turned up a few times. The rearrangement uses TRBV29-1 and TRBJ2-7; 8 nucleotides line up with TRBD2. The CDR3 totals 13 residues. The germline V gene has CDR1 SQVTM and CDR2 ANQGSEA. The trim removed 7 bases at V and 6 bases at J, leaving 11 bases unmatched. The CDR3 spells CSAERGAGGEQYF. The CDR3 coding sequence is TGCAGCGCAGAACGGGGTGCGGGGGGCGAGCAGTACTTC.

The chain carries TRBV19 and TRBJ2-5; TRBD1 matches 7 bases. The CDR3 runs to 15 residues. The germline CDR1 and CDR2 sequences are LNHDA and SQIVND (reference sequence). V was clipped by 6 bases and J by 1 base; unmatched bases: 8. In DNA form, the CDR3 reads TGTGCCAGTAGAACTCACCGGGACAGCCAAGAGACCCAGTACTTC. Residues: CASRTHRDSQETQYF.

The CDR3 spells CASSGSSGHYEQYF. The CDR3 DNA reads as TGTGCCAGCAGCGGATCTAGCGGTCACTACGAGCAGTACTTC. The chain has TRBV7-2 and TRBJ2-7, with 7 nucleotides matching TRBD2. After removal of 5 bases from V and 3 bases from J, the junction contained 7 bases not matched to a gene. The germline V gene encodes CDR1 SGHTA and CDR2 FQGNSA. This CDR3 is built from 14 residues.

This clonotype was seen repeatedly, ten times or more. The rearrangement links TRBV28 to TRBJ2-1; weak D call: TRBD2 (7 bases). Trimming shortened V by 2 bases and J by 3 bases, and 20 bases separated the two germline ends. Germline CDR1 and CDR2: MDHEN and SYDVKM. The CDR3 runs to 18 residues. CDR3 amino acids: CASSLPWGGLGFYNEQFF. The CDR3 nucleotides read TGTGCCAGCAGTTTACCTTGGGGGGGCCTCGGGTTCTACAATGAGCAGTTCTTC. Drawing the rest from reference TRBV28 and TRBJ2-1, the complete variable domain is DVKVTQSSRYLVKRTGEKVFLECVQDMDHENMFWYRQDPGLGLRLIYFSYDVKMKEKGDIPEGYSVSREKKERFSLILESASTNQTSMYLCASSLPWGGLGFYNEQFFGPGTRLTVL.

The V call is TRBV6-1, the J call TRBJ1-1, with D possibly TRBD1 on 6 matching bases. Germline lookup yields CDR1 MNHNS and CDR2 SASEGT. Trimming pared 8 bases from V and 1 base from J, leaving 14 bases between. The CDR3 has 14 residues. Here the CDR3 DNA reads TGTGCCAGCTTTTCGACAGGAGCGAACACTGAAGCTTTCTTT. This codes for CASFSTGANTEAFF.

The V and J genes are TRBV11-1 and TRBJ1-2; 7 nucleotides line up with TRBD1. CDR3 length: 16 residues. From germline, CDR1 is SGHAT and CDR2 FQDESV (reference sequence). The junction had 8 bases not matched to a gene; V was cut back by 4 bases and J by 0 bases. The CDR3: CASSSKLGQANYGYTF. The DNA for the CDR3 is TGTGCCAGCAGCTCTAAACTAGGACAGGCTAACTATGGCTACACCTTC.

This clonotype has a handful of counts. The chain links TRBV5-6 to TRBJ2-7; no firm D call. The germline V and J ends were trimmed by 1 base and 7 bases, with 9 bases remaining between them. From germline, CDR1 is SGHDT and CDR2 YYEEEE. The CDR3 consists of 12 residues. The CDR3 DNA sequence: TGTGCCAGCAGCTTGAGTTATAGGGAGCAGTACTTC. It codes for CASSLSYREQYF.

With regard to this clonotype: The junction does not match germline at one end; this may be a read error. V usage is TRBV5-1 and J usage is TRBJ2-2, with 8 bases fitting TRBD1. Germline V gene data show CDR1 as SGHRS and CDR2 as YFSETQ. The CDR3 spans 16 residues. This CDR3 reads CASSIRTGWNPGELFF. Written as DNA, the CDR3 is TGCGCCAGCAGCATACGGACAGGGTGGAACCCCGGGGAGCTGTTTTTT.

The chain links TRBV20-1 to TRBJ1-2, with 9 bases identical to TRBD1. The CDR3 totals 14 residues. The V gene end was trimmed by 3 bases and the J gene end by 2 bases; junction bases not matched to a gene: 4. Per germline, CDR1 DFQATT and CDR2 SNEGSKA (reference sequence). The CDR3 DNA sequence: TGCAGTGCTAGCCGGACAGGGGCGAACTATGGCTACACCTTC. Its protein is CSASRTGANYGYTF.

J is TRBJ2-3 and V is TRBV28; perhaps TRBD1 as D (6 bases). CDR1 and CDR2 from the germline V gene are MDHEN and SYDVKM. This CDR3 has 19 amino acids. Trimming left V 3 bases short and J 0 bases short, with 22 bases between. Here the CDR3 DNA reads TGTGCCAGCAGTTTTTCTTGGACAGCACCTTCCCCTAGCACAGATACGCAGTATTTT. As protein: CASSFSWTAPSPSTDTQYF.

The sample holds a few counts of this clonotype. The chain links TRBV20-1 to TRBJ2-5; 7 positions match TRBD1. The junction had 6 bases not matched to a gene; V was cut back by 2 bases and J by 3 bases. CDR1 is DFQATT, CDR2 SNEGSKA, per germline (reference sequence). The CDR3 extends over 14 amino acids. CDR3 residues: CSARRPGTEETQYF. The DNA of the CDR3 is TGCAGTGCTAGAAGACCCGGGACAGAAGAGACCCAGTACTTC.

The V call is TRBV12-3 or TRBV12-4, the J call TRBJ1-1; 9 nucleotides match TRBD1. V lost 6 bases to trimming and J lost 5 bases; unmatched junction nucleotides: 10. CDR3 size: 15 residues. This chain's CDR3 is CASRPRQGVWTEAFF. CDR3 DNA sequence: TGTGCCAGCAGACCCAGACAGGGGGTTTGGACTGAAGCTTTCTTT.

The chain carries TRBV4-3 and TRBJ2-7; TRBD1 might be the D (6 bases). The length of the CDR3 is 16 residues. The V gene's germline CDR1 is LGHNA and CDR2 YSLEER. Trimming took off 4 bases at V and 1 base at J, with 17 bases between the two ends. CDR3 residues: CASSRDWTVGSYEQYF. The CDR3 DNA reads TGCGCCAGCAGCCGAGACTGGACAGTGGGATCCTACGAGCAGTACTTC.

This clonotype was observed a handful of times. The chain joins TRBV6-6 to TRBJ2-1; 7 bases agree with TRBD2. V lost 10 bases, J lost 8 bases, and 8 bases stayed unmatched. Germline values: CDR1 MNHNY, CDR2 SVGAGI (reference sequence). The CDR3 is 12 amino acids. The CDR3 protein is CAIEGGLDEQFF. The CDR3 DNA is TGTGCCATCGAGGGAGGGCTCGATGAGCAGTTCTTC.